A selection of T cell receptor beta chains follows, all from one sample in a study of T cell changes during pregnancy in multiple sclerosis. The table came from immunoSEQ multiplex PCR; TCRdb's copy has only in-frame clones and leaves some out. The profile shows some 85,000 clones, around 94% of them singletons. Material: peripheral blood, obtained in the third trimester of pregnancy. These receptors were obtained from a female donor with multiple sclerosis, enrolled in a pregnancy study. Both conserved end residues are part of each CDR3. D genes are given only for firm matches. The listing skips clone size in some rows; elsewhere it reads once, few, many or a size class.

len	abundance	j_gene	d_gene	v_gene	CDR3aa	CDR3nt
15	once	TRBJ2-3	NA	TRBV11-2	CASSLGGPFTDTQYF	TGTGCCAGCAGCTTAGGTGGGCCGTTCACAGATACGCAGTATTTT
15	NA	TRBJ2-7	NA	TRBV9	CASSVGASSSYEQYF	TGTGCCAGCAGCGTGGGAGCCTCGAGCTCCTACGAGCAGTACTTC
16	NA	TRBJ2-7	NA	TRBV7-9	CASSSFWEVTFGEQYF	TGTGCCAGCAGTTCCTTTTGGGAGGTCACCTTTGGCGAGCAGTACTTC
16	NA	TRBJ1-5	TRBD1	TRBV18	CASSPGTGYSNQPQHF	TGTGCCAGCTCGCCCGGGACAGGGTATAGCAATCAGCCCCAGCATTTT
13	once	TRBJ2-1	TRBD2	TRBV7-9	CATRLAGGNEQFF	TGTGCCACACGACTAGCGGGAGGCAATGAGCAGTTCTTC
16	NA	TRBJ2-5	TRBD2	TRBV4-2	CASSQAGTSGSKTQYF	TGTGCCAGCAGCCAGGCCGGGACTAGCGGGAGTAAGACCCAGTACTTC
17	NA	TRBJ1-1	TRBD1	TRBV9	CASSVGTGGLMNTEAFF	TGTGCCAGCAGCGTAGGGACAGGGGGGTTAATGAACACTGAAGCTTTCTTT
16	NA	TRBJ1-3	NA	TRBV5-6	CASSSLSTETGNTIYF	TGTGCCAGCAGCTCCCTCTCAACAGAAACTGGAAACACCATATATTTT
15	NA	TRBJ2-5	TRBD2	TRBV7-9	CASSLLAVLQETQYF	TGTGCCAGCAGCTTACTAGCGGTGCTCCAAGAGACCCAGTACTTC
13	NA	TRBJ1-5	NA	TRBV28	CASSINPGFPQHF	TGTGCCAGCAGCATCAACCCAGGGTTCCCCCAGCATTTT
16	NA	TRBJ2-1	NA	TRBV11-2	CASSLGIGRGYNEQFF	TGTGCCAGCAGCTTAGGGATCGGGAGAGGGTACAATGAGCAGTTCTTC
17	NA	TRBJ1-1	NA	TRBV10-3	CAISEWPGGRGQTEAFF	TGTGCCATCAGTGAGTGGCCGGGGGGCAGGGGCCAGACTGAAGCTTTCTTT
15	NA	TRBJ2-1	NA	TRBV4-1	CASSPLRVAYNEQFF	TGCGCCAGCAGCCCCTTGCGGGTCGCCTACAATGAGCAGTTCTTC
14	NA	TRBJ2-5	TRBD1	TRBV9	CASSLGQGRETQYF	TGTGCCAGCAGCCTAGGACAGGGGAGAGAGACCCAGTACTTC
14	NA	TRBJ2-3	NA	TRBV2	CASNTQGRTDTQYF	TGTGCCAGTAATACCCAGGGGCGCACAGATACGCAGTATTTT